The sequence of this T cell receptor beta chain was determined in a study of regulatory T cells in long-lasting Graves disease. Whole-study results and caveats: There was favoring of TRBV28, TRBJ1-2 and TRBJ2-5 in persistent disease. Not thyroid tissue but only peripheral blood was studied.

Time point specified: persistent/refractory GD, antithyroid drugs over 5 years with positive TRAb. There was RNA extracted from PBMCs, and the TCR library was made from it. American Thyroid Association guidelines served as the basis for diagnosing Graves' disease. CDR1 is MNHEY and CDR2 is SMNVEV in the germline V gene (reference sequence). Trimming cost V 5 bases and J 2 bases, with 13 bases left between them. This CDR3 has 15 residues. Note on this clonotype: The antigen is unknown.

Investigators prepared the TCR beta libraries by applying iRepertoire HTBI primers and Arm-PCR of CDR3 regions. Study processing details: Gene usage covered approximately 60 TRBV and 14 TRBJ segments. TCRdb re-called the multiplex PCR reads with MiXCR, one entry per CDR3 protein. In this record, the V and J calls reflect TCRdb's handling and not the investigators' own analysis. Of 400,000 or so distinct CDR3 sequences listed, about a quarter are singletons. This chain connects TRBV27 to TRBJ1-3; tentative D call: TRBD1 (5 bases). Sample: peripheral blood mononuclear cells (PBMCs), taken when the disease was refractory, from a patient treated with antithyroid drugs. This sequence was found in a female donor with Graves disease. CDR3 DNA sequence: TGTGCCAGCAGTGTGGTCGCCAGGGCTGGAAACACCATATATTTT. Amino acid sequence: CASSVVARAGNTIYF.